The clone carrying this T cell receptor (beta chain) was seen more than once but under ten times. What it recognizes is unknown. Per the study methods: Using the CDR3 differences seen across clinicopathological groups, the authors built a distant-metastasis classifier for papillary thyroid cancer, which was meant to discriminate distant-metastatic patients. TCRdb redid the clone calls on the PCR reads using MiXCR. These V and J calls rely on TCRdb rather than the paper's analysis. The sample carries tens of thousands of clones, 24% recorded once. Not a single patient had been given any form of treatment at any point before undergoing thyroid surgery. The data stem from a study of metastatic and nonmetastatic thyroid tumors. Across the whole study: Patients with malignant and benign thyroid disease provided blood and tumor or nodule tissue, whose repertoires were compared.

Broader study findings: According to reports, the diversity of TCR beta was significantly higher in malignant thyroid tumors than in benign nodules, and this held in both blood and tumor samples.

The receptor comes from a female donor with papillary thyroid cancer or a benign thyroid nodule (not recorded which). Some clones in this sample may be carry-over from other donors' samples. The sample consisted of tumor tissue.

The CDR3 sequence: CASSPSGTGAYEQYF. In nucleotides, the CDR3 is TGTGCCAGCAGTCCCTCCGGGACAGGAGCCTACGAGCAGTACTTC. The chain joins TRBV6-2 or TRBV6-3 to TRBJ2-7; 8 bases map to TRBD1. The V segment lost 5 bases and the J segment 2 bases; nucleotides outside the gene matches: 8. This CDR3 spans 15 amino acids. Germline V gene data show CDR1 as MNHEY and CDR2 as SVGEGT.